The clone carrying this TCR beta chain was detected once. The data derive from a study of radiotherapy plus CTLA-4 blockade in lung cancer. This table comes from immunoSEQ multiplex PCR, and its TCRdb copy is limited to in-frame clones, with some not included. The repertoire consists of 40,000 to 50,000 clones, with approximately 73% occurring once and the leading ten covering 3.5%. CDR3 length: 12 amino acids. From germline, CDR1 is SEHNR and CDR2 FQNEAQ (reference sequence). The junction had 6 bases not matched to a gene; V was cut back by 3 bases and J by 15 bases. This clonotype originated in a human donor with non-small cell lung cancer who had a complete response to radiotherapy plus ipilimumab. J is TRBJ2-4 and V is TRBV7-9; 9 bases are shared with TRBD2. Source: peripheral blood, taken from a patient treated with radiotherapy plus ipilimumab. CDR3 DNA: TGTGCCAGCAGCTTTACCGGGACTAGCCCGTACTTC. This codes for CASSFTGTSPYF.